This TCR beta chain derives from a study of cytomegalovirus exposure and HLA in healthy donors. The PCR had 60 Vbeta and 13 Jbeta primers. Generated by immunoSEQ multiplex PCR, the TCRdb table keeps only in-frame clones and is missing some. This table holds approximately 110,000 clones, around three quarters found once. This TCR derives from a middle-aged woman in good health and CMV-seropositive. The sample was PBMCs.

In nucleotides, the CDR3 is TGCGCCAGCAGCTTGAGAGCGGGGGCAAACAATGAGCAGTTCTTC. Its protein is CASSLRAGANNEQFF. This sequence joins TRBV5-1 and TRBJ2-1, with 8 bases aligning to TRBD2. This CDR3 comprises 15 residues. V was clipped by 1 base and J by 5 bases; unmatched bases: 5. Germline V gene data show CDR1 as SGHRS and CDR2 as YFSETQ.